The 26 T cell receptor beta chains below come from one sample, sequenced in a study of post-analysis software for immune sequencing data. Study results and caveats: With TRBV5-6, TRBV5-1 and TRBV20-1 included, about 5 TRBV segments were more frequent in patients than in controls.

For these receptors, no antigen is known. Prepared TCR beta cDNA libraries contained unique molecular identifiers. TCRdb reanalysed the PCR reads using MiXCR and keeps one entry per CDR3 protein. The sample contains hundreds of thousands of distinct CDR3 sequences, approximately 59% of which appear only once. The sequencing input was blood. The receptors were gathered from a girl aged 2 to 10 with multiple sclerosis.

This clonotype was seen a single time. The chain carries TRBV7-6 and TRBJ2-2; a weak D match, TRBD2 (5 bases). The germline gives CDR1 SGHVS, CDR2 FNYEAQ. The germline V and J ends were trimmed by 1 base and 5 bases, with 11 bases remaining between them. This CDR3 has 15 amino acids. The CDR3 sequence is CASSLGRIDTGELFF. CDR3 sequence (DNA): TGTGCCAGCAGCTTAGGGAGGATCGATACCGGGGAGCTGTTTTTT.

This clonotype was found a few times. The rearrangement uses TRBV9 and TRBJ1-1; D unclear. Deletions cut 4 bases from V and 4 bases from J, with 14 bases between. The CDR3 contains 14 residues. Germline lookup yields CDR1 SGDLS and CDR2 YYNGEE. DNA of the CDR3: TGTGCCAGCAGCCCACAACCCATAGGCACTGAAGCTTTCTTT. It encodes CASSPQPIGTEAFF.

V is TRBV20-1 and J is TRBJ2-1, with D possibly being TRBD1 or TRBD2 (5 bases each). Germline lookup yields CDR1 DFQATT and CDR2 SNEGSKA (reference sequence). Deletions cut 6 bases from V and 6 bases from J, with 21 bases between. The CDR3 totals 15 residues. In nucleotides, the CDR3 is TGCAGTGCCCGTAGGTGGTCCCGGGGCGGCAATGAGCAGTTCTTC. Encoded protein: CSARRWSRGGNEQFF.

The chain carries TRBV20-1 and TRBJ2-1; TRBD2 is a possible D gene (6 bases). CDR1 is DFQATT and CDR2 is SNEGSKA in the germline V gene (reference sequence). This CDR3 comprises 13 residues. Trimming took 6 bases from V and 3 from J, leaving 12 bases between them. As DNA, the CDR3 is TGCAGTGCGCCCGGGACTCACTACAATGAGCAGTTCTTC. This encodes CSAPGTHYNEQFF.

The chain couples TRBV29-1 to TRBJ2-1; TRBD2 matches 10 bases. CDR1 is SQVTM, CDR2 ANQGSEA, per germline. The CDR3 sequence is 21 residues long. With 4 bases clipped from V and 0 bases from J, the junction kept 21 bases outside the gene matches. The CDR3 sequence is CSVAGLQVEAGGKNSYNEQFF. CDR3 DNA: TGCAGCGTTGCAGGGCTGCAGGTGGAAGCGGGGGGGAAAAACTCCTACAATGAGCAGTTCTTC.

V is TRBV5-1 and J is TRBJ2-5; maybe TRBD1 (6 bases). This CDR3 is built from 17 residues. V shed 0 bases and J shed 2 bases, with 17 bases lying between them. Germline-derived CDR1 and CDR2 are SGHRS and YFSETQ. The CDR3 DNA sequence: TGCGCCAGCAGCTTGGCCTACAGGGATAGGGCTCAAGAGACCCAGTACTTC. Amino acid sequence: CASSLAYRDRAQETQYF.

This clonotype has a count of ten or more. For the CDR3, the DNA is TGTGCCACCAGTGATCCAAGTACGGAACGGGATGAGCAGTTCTTC. Amino acids: CATSDPSTERDEQFF. The rearrangement uses TRBV24-1 and TRBJ2-1; D remains ambiguous. V was clipped by 3 bases and J by 8 bases, with 16 bases between them. The CDR3 covers 15 residues. Germline CDR1 KGHDR, CDR2 SFDVKD.

This chain links TRBV7-9 with TRBJ2-5; D gene uncertain. The DNA matches TRBJ2-1 better at its end, which makes the J call doubtful. Germline V gives CDR1 SEHNR, CDR2 FQNEAQ (reference sequence). The CDR3 is 13 amino acids. CDR3 residues: CASSLGTKETQFF. The DNA of the CDR3 is TGTGCCAGCAGCTTAGGGACCAAAGAGACCCAGTTCTTC.

This chain joins TRBV7-9 and TRBJ2-5, with D uncertain. The CDR3 spans 11 residues. V was shortened by 7 bases and J by 11 bases, with 14 bases between the two germline ends. Germline V lookup: CDR1 SEHNR, CDR2 FQNEAQ (reference sequence). CDR3 region: CASTGHNEQYF. CDR3 nucleotide sequence: TGTGCCAGCACAGGTCACAATGAGCAGTACTTC.

The chain links TRBV24-1 to TRBJ2-1, with 7 nucleotides matching TRBD2. Germline loops: CDR1 KGHDR, CDR2 SFDVKD. The junction had 9 bases not matched to a gene; V was cut back by 5 bases and J by 3 bases. The CDR3 consists of 16 residues. This chain's CDR3 is CATSAHRASGYNEQFF. DNA for the CDR3: TGTGCCACCAGTGCTCATCGCGCTAGCGGCTACAATGAGCAGTTCTTC.

The chain has TRBV27 and TRBJ2-1, with TRBD2 as a possible D gene (6 bases). Germline assignment: CDR1 MNHEY and CDR2 SMNVEV (reference sequence). This CDR3 has 20 amino acids. Deletions cut 5 bases from V and 5 bases from J, with 31 bases between. CDR3 nucleotide sequence: TGTGCCAGCAGTCCCCCCTCTCGCCTTGGAGCTGTACTAGCTAACAATGAGCAGTTCTTC. This codes for CASSPPSRLGAVLANNEQFF.

A few counts support this clonotype. The chain joins TRBV4-3 to TRBJ2-5; TRBD1 matches 8 bases. V lost 4 bases to trimming and J lost 3 bases; unmatched junction nucleotides: 10. Germline values: CDR1 LGHNA, CDR2 YSLEER. The CDR3 length is 16 residues. The CDR3 region is CASSPWGQVGEETQYF. The CDR3 coding sequence is TGCGCCAGCAGCCCCTGGGGACAGGTTGGGGAAGAGACCCAGTACTTC.

This clonotype was picked up a small number of times. The genes are TRBV15 and TRBJ2-1, with TRBD2 matching over 8 bases. After removal of 1 base from V and 8 bases from J, the junction contained 7 bases not matched to a gene. Germline-derived CDR1 and CDR2 are LNHNV and YYDKDF (reference sequence). The CDR3 is 15 residues long. The CDR3 nucleotides read TGTGCCACCAGCAGAGTTGGCGGGAGGAACTATGAGCAGTTCTTC. Protein sequence: CATSRVGGRNYEQFF. Full variable domain (missing parts from reference TRBV15 and TRBJ2-1): DAMVIQNPRYQVTQFGKPVTLSCSQTLNHNVMYWYQQKSSQAPKLLFHYYDKDFNNEADTPDNFQSRRPNTSFCFLDIRSPGLGDTAMYLCATSRVGGRNYEQFFGPGTRLTVL.

To note about this clonotype: One end of the junction does not line up with germline, which may come from a read error. The genes are TRBV12-3 or TRBV12-4 and TRBJ2-3; possibly TRBD1 for D (6 bases). The CDR3 length is 17 residues. The DNA for the CDR3 is TGTGCCAGCAGTCCCAGGGGTGGTGTCCCTAGCACAGATACGGAGTATTTT. It codes for CASSPRGGVPSTDTEYF.

J is TRBJ2-3 and V is TRBV7-9; 10 bases are shared with TRBD2. The V and J ends lost 3 bases and 0 bases, in that order; junction bases with no gene match: 6. The CDR3 covers 17 residues. Per the germline V gene, CDR1 is SEHNR and CDR2 is FQNEAQ (reference sequence). CDR3 nucleotides: TGTGCCAGCAGCTTCCTAGCGGGAGCGGTTAGCACAGATACGCAGTATTTT. This translates into CASSFLAGAVSTDTQYF.

The genes are TRBV4-3 and TRBJ2-3; D may be TRBD1 (6 bases). The ends were cut back, 2 bases at V and 2 bases at J, with 11 bases in the middle. From germline, CDR1 is LGHNA and CDR2 YSLEER. The CDR3 sequence is 15 residues long. CDR3 in DNA: TGCGCCAGCAGCCAAAAGGACAGCATCACAGATACGCAGTATTTT. Its translation: CASSQKDSITDTQYF.

The J gene is TRBJ2-7, the V gene TRBV29-1; 14 nucleotides align to TRBD2. CDR1 SQVTM and CDR2 ANQGSEA come from the germline V gene. Unmatched junction bases numbered 4, after V lost 4 bases and J lost 2 bases. The CDR3 is 15 residues long. This chain's CDR3 is CSVGGLAGDPYEQYF. DNA of the CDR3: TGCAGCGTTGGGGGACTAGCGGGAGATCCCTACGAGCAGTACTTC.

The chain recombines TRBV7-9 with TRBJ2-7, with D unresolved. The germline V and J ends were trimmed by 3 bases and 2 bases, with 8 bases remaining between them. The CDR3 runs to 13 residues. Germline-derived CDR1 and CDR2 are SEHNR and FQNEAQ (reference sequence). The CDR3, as DNA: TGTGCCAGCAGCTTCGTATATACCTACGAGCAGTACTTC. Translating it yields CASSFVYTYEQYF.

This clonotype was seen only once. V is TRBV7-9 and J is TRBJ2-1, with TRBD2 as a possible D gene (6 bases). The length of the CDR3 is 16 residues. Trimming removed 8 bases at V and 4 bases at J, with 21 bases between. From germline, CDR1 is SEHNR and CDR2 FQNEAQ (reference sequence). CDR3 sequence (DNA): TGTGCCAGCGTTCAGGCCGGGACTGTTTTTTACAATGAGCAGTTCTTC. It encodes CASVQAGTVFYNEQFF.

This sequence joins TRBV25-1 and TRBJ1-2; D is undetermined. V gave up 4 bases and J gave up 7 bases, with 13 bases separating them. There are 13 residues in the CDR3. Germline V gene data show CDR1 as MGHDK and CDR2 as SYGVNS. In DNA, the CDR3 is TGTGCCAGCAGTGTAAGGGAGGGCATTGGCTACACCTTC. Translation gives CASSVREGIGYTF.

This chain links TRBV4-1 with TRBJ1-2; a possible D gene is TRBD1 (6 bases). The CDR3 has 15 amino acids. In germline, CDR1 is MGHRA, CDR2 YSYEKL. Between the trimmed V and J ends, which lost 0 bases and 8 bases, there was a span of 16 bases. The CDR3 is CASSQEQDRTGGYTF. The CDR3 region has the DNA TGCGCCAGCAGCCAAGAACAGGACAGAACGGGGGGCTACACCTTC.

This clonotype was detected only a few times. The chain recombines TRBV6-6 with TRBJ1-4; D is perhaps TRBD1 (5 bases). With 5 bases removed from V and 0 bases from J, the gap between germline ends came to 7 bases. This CDR3 comprises 14 residues. Germline V gene data show CDR1 as MNHNY and CDR2 as SVGAGI (reference sequence). The CDR3 DNA follows: TGTGCCAGCAGTGCGGGACCAACTAATGAAAAACTGTTTTTT. Translating it yields CASSAGPTNEKLFF.

On this clonotype: The germline gene is not matched at one end of the junction; a read error may be the cause. The chain uses TRBV12-3 or TRBV12-4 and TRBJ2-3; D ambiguous. CDR3 length equals 12 residues. This chain's CDR3 is CASTRSTDAQYF. CDR3 bases: TGTGCCAGCACCAGGAGCACAGATGCGCAGTATTTT.

This chain uses TRBV9 with TRBJ2-1, with 9 bases fitting TRBD2. The CDR3 has 16 residues. CDR1 and CDR2 from the germline V gene are SGDLS and YYNGEE. With 2 bases clipped from V and 5 bases from J, the junction kept 8 bases outside the gene matches. In nucleotides, the CDR3 is TGTGCCAGCAGCGTTAGGAGCGGGGGGTTTAACAATGAGCAGTTCTTC. Translated, it gives CASSVRSGGFNNEQFF. The variable domain in full, with the rest retrieved from reference TRBV9 and TRBJ2-1, is DSGVTQTPKHLITATGQRVTLRCSPRSGDLSVYWYQQSLDQGLQFLIQYYNGEERAKGNILERFSAQQFPDLHSELNLSSLELGDSALYFCASSVRSGGFNNEQFFGPGTRLTVL.

The J gene is TRBJ2-4, the V gene TRBV30, with D hard to call. The J call may not be correct, given that the DNA end is closer to TRBJ2-5. CDR1 GTSNPN and CDR2 SVGIG come from the germline V gene (reference sequence). This CDR3 has 14 residues. The CDR3 region has the DNA TGTGCCTGGAGTGTGCGACCGAACCAAGAGACCCAGTACTTC. Its translation is CAWSVRPNQETQYF.

This clonotype was found a few times. CDR3 region: CSVTRQGKSYEQYF. DNA for the CDR3: TGCAGCGTTACCCGACAGGGGAAGTCCTACGAGCAGTACTTC. The rearrangement uses TRBV29-1 and TRBJ2-7; 8 bases are a match to TRBD1. Per germline, CDR1 SQVTM and CDR2 ANQGSEA. This CDR3 is 14 amino acids long. V dropped 5 bases and J dropped 1; count of bases not matched to a gene: 7.